Reported below is one T cell receptor (beta chain). Its antigen is not yet known. Within one base of it there is no much larger clone, and no base qualities were kept. Library creation used 5' RACE. The sequencer listed for this sample is Illumina HiSeq 2000. Template switching added a universal primer binding site, and the final cDNA carried a unique molecular identifier that allowed TCR cDNA molecules to be counted accurately. Specific primers in the conserved constant-segment region were used to synthesize first-strand cDNA for TCR alpha and beta chains. To control for contamination, every cDNA library carried two barcodes: a SMART-Mk sample barcode plus Illumina barcodes. Two successive PCR steps introduced TruSeq adapter sequences along with Illumina sample barcodes. Sequencing of the TCR alpha and beta cDNA libraries was done on the Illumina HiSeq platform using custom primers. From the authors' description of their analysis: MiGEC was used to process raw reads and extract unique molecular identifiers, and MiXCR was used to find CDR3 positions. Recombination models were inferred per individual with the repgenHMM and IGoR tools using an EM algorithm. The analysis of shared clonotypes was done with the tcR package in R, with sharing normalized by the product of cloneset sizes. Out-of-frame nonproductive sequences were analyzed to study raw recombination free of thymic and clonal selection effects. Clones were called with MiXCR by TCRdb after fastp trimmed the public reads at Q25, and only in-frame beta chains were retained. Here each entry gathers all rows of one CDR3 protein and keeps the most common genes and DNA. TCRdb's processing, not the authors' own work, is the source of the V and J calls. The sample yields 410,000 or so distinct CDR3 sequences; less than 20% were counted once. The top ten constitute less than 15% of the sample.

This sample is part of a study of identical twins (dated by TCRdb to 2015 to 2016). General notes on the study: The study deep-sequenced TCR alpha and beta repertoires from monozygotic twins, unrelated adults of various ages and cord blood to test whether fetal clonotypes persist. To rule out contamination, the twin experiments were replicated at different times with different library preparation protocols. The paper as a whole reports these results and caveats: Compared with coincidental sharing between unrelated individuals, out-of-frame TCR alpha sequences shared between twins showed an excess of sequences with low generation probability. Zero-insertion analyses could be partly confounded by invariant T cells such as MAIT and iNKT, though diverse VJ usage argued against such confounding for most clonotypes. Because the same donors could not be followed over many years, the conclusions relied on cross-sectional statistical analysis. Abundant cord blood beta clonotypes carried fewer insertions; young adult naive repertoires showed a weaker similar trend, while memory repertoires showed none. In monozygotic twins, recombination models systematically underestimated out-of-frame TCR alpha sharing, but the models matched the sharing seen between unrelated individuals. Excess twin sharing in beta out-of-frame sequences was weaker because fewer shared sequences lowered the signal-to-noise ratio.

Every donor was a healthy Caucasian. The study also sequenced three unrelated non-twin adults: a male aged 18 to 29, a male aged 50 to 60 and a female aged 50 to 60. Miltenyi CD45RO+ enrichment and human naive T-cell isolation kits were used to isolate memory (CD45RO+) and naive T cells from PBMC. The CDR3, cysteine through phenylalanine, is 13 amino acids long. Of all the DNA, just the CDR3 is kept, 39 bases in frame from base 1. Between the V and J ends, shortened by 2 bases and 9 bases respectively, the junction contains 13 bases. The germline V gene encodes CDR1 KGHSH and CDR2 LQKENI. The chain is made from TRBV18 and TRBJ1-1, with no confident D gene call. This TCR was sampled from a man in his forties or fifties in good health. The sequencing sample was made of naive T cells sorted from blood. According to the study, the label for this sample's cell subset or site signals: cells isolated with a human naive T-cell isolation kit. At the DNA level, the sequence is TGTGCCAGCTCACCAAGCAATGGACCCCAAGCTTTCTTT. Translated, it reads CASSPSNGPQAFF. When the CDR3 is completed using the reference TRBV18 and TRBJ1-1 genes on either side, the full variable domain is NAGVMQNPRHLVRRRGQEARLRCSPMKGHSHVYWYRQLPEEGLKFMVYLQKENIIDESGMPKERFSAEFPKEGPSILRIQQVVRGDSAAYFCASSPSNGPQAFFGQGTRLTVV.